A selection of T cell receptor beta chains follows, all from one sample in a study of neurological immune-mediated disorders. MiXCR, run by TCRdb on the 5' RACE reads, gives a single entry per CDR3 protein. The table includes some 34,000 distinct CDR3 sequences, 1.5% detected once. Sequencing was performed on PBMCs. The receptors derive from a woman in her twenties or thirties with multiple sclerosis. The CDR3 runs from the conserved cysteine through the conserved F or W. The D gene is left open where the match is weak. Clone sizes are shown as once, few, many or a size class.

>many|-|TRBJ1-1|TRBV20-1
CSASTNTEAFF
TGCAGTGCTAGCACGAACACTGAAGCTTTCTTT
>many|TRBD1|TRBJ1-1|TRBV4-3
CASSQEGQGGAEAFF
TGCGCCAGCAGCCAAGAAGGACAGGGGGGAGCTGAAGCTTTCTTT
>many|-|TRBJ1-1|TRBV6-2/TRBV6-3
CASSKTPGLLNTEAFF
TGTGCCAGCAGTAAAACACCGGGACTCCTGAACACTGAAGCTTTCTTT
>many|-|TRBJ2-1|TRBV3-1
CASSQVWNGISEQFF
TGTGCCAGCAGCCAAGTATGGAACGGTATCAGTGAGCAGTTCTTC
>many|-|TRBJ1-2|TRBV3-1
CASSRLKGQSNYGYTF
TGTGCCAGCAGCCGCCTAAAAGGACAGAGTAACTATGGCTACACCTTC
>many|-|TRBJ1-5|TRBV7-2
CASSLGAGYQPQHF
TGTGCCAGCAGCTTAGGTGCGGGTTATCAGCCCCAGCATTTT
>many|TRBD1|TRBJ1-2|TRBV2
CASSYRQGHYGYTF
TGTGCCAGCAGTTACCGACAGGGACACTATGGCTACACCTTC
>once|-|TRBJ1-1|TRBV20-1
CSDRVNKDTEAFF
TGCAGTGATAGAGTAAATAAGGACACTGAAGCTTTCTTT
>many|TRBD2|TRBJ2-3|TRBV20-1
CSAGGAGGSSTDTQYF
TGCAGCGCCGGGGGAGCGGGGGGTTCTAGCACAGATACGCAGTATTTT
>many|-|TRBJ2-5|TRBV5-1
CASSLALGGRETQYF
TGCGCCAGCAGCTTGGCCCTCGGGGGGCGAGAGACCCAGTACTTC
>many|TRBD1|TRBJ1-1|TRBV6-5
CASSYRGQAENTEAFF
TGTGCCAGCAGTTATCGAGGACAGGCGGAAAACACTGAAGCTTTCTTT
>many|TRBD2|TRBJ2-3|TRBV7-2
CASSLAGLADTQYF
TGTGCCAGCAGCTTAGCCGGACTAGCGGATACGCAGTATTTT
>many|-|TRBJ1-4|TRBV5-1
CASSLRPATNEKLFF
TGCGCCAGCAGCTTACGGCCTGCAACTAATGAAAAACTGTTTTTT
>many|-|TRBJ2-5|TRBV11-1
CASSLGLKETQYF
TGTGCCAGCAGTCTGGGACTTAAAGAGACCCAGTACTTC
>many|-|TRBJ2-7|TRBV12-3/TRBV12-4
CASSFFGYEQYF
TGTGCCAGCAGTTTCTTTGGTTACGAGCAGTACTTC